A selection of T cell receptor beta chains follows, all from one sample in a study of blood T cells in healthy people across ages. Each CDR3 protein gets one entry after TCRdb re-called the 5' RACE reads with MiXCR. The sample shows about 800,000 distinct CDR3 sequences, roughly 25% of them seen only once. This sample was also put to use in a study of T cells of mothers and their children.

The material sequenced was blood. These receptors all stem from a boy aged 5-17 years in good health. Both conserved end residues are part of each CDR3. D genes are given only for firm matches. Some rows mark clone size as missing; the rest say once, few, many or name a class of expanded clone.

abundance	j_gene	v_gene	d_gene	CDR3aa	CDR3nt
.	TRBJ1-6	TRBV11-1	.	CASSLGLRLGPFNSPLHF	TGTGCCAGCAGCTTGGGATTACGACTCGGTCCGTTTAATTCACCCCTCCACTTT
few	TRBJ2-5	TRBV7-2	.	CASSLARGHLETQYF	TGTGCCAGCAGCTTAGCCCGGGGACACCTAGAGACCCAGTACTTC
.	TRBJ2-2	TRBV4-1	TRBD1	CASSQVPGQVNTGELFF	TGCGCCAGCAGCCAAGTCCCAGGACAGGTTAACACCGGGGAGCTGTTTTTT
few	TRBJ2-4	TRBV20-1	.	CSARDRAKNIQYF	TGCAGTGCTAGAGACAGGGCCAAAAACATTCAGTACTTC
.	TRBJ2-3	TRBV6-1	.	CASSTVLSDTQYF	TGTGCCAGCTCGACAGTTCTCTCAGATACGCAGTATTTT
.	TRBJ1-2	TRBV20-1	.	CSARFSGGYTF	TGCAGTGCTAGATTCTCGGGTGGCTACACCTTC
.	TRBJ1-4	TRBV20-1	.	CSALTGATNEKLFF	TGCAGTGCCCTTACGGGGGCTACTAATGAAAAACTGTTTTTT
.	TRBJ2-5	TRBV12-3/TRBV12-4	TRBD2	CASSLFGGESRF	TGTGCCAGCAGCCTTTTTGGGGGGGAGAGTCGCTTC
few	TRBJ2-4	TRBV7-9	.	CASSLGPEGIQYF	TGTGCCAGCAGCTTAGGACCCGAGGGCATTCAGTACTTC
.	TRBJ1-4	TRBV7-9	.	CASIRSGWDEKLFF	TGTGCCAGCATTCGCTCGGGTTGGGATGAAAAACTGTTTTTT
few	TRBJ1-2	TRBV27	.	CASSGQGCYGYTF	TGTGCCAGCAGTGGGCAGGGATGCTATGGCTACACCTTC
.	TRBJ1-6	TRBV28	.	CAGLLTGGNNSPLHF	TGTGCCGGCCTCTTAACCGGGGGAAATAATTCACCCCTCCACTTT
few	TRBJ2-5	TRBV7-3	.	CASSFKGDRGSQETQYF	TGTGCCAGCAGCTTTAAAGGGGATCGGGGCAGTCAAGAGACCCAGTACTTC
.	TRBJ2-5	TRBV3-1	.	CASSQRAQETQYF	TGTGCCAGCAGCCAAAGGGCGCAAGAGACCCAGTACTTC
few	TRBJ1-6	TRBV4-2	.	CASRTLGRDRNSPLHF	TGTGCCAGCAGAACCCTAGGGAGGGATCGGAATTCACCCCTCCACTTT
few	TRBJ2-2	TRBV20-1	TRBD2	CSASFGSGRRTGELFF	TGCAGTGCTAGTTTTGGTAGCGGGAGGCGGACCGGGGAGCTGTTTTTT
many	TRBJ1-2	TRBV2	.	CASKTDNYGYTF	TGTGCCAGCAAGACGGATAACTATGGCTACACCTTC
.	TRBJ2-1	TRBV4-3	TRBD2	CASSQEAGGGPHNEQFF	TGCGCCAGCAGCCAAGAAGCGGGCGGGGGGCCCCACAATGAGCAGTTCTTC
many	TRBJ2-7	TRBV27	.	CASSSGRSYEQYF	TGTGCCAGCAGTTCTGGCAGGTCCTACGAGCAGTACTTC
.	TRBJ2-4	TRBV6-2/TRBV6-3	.	CASSYGTIQYF	TGTGCCAGCAGTTACGGTACAATTCAGTACTTC
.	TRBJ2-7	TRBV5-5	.	CASSLQQGGHGYEQYF	TGTGCCAGCAGCCTCCAACAGGGCGGTCATGGGTACGAGCAGTACTTC
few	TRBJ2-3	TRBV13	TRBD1	CASSSTGLSDTQYF	TGTGCCAGCAGCTCGACAGGGTTGTCAGATACGCAGTATTTT
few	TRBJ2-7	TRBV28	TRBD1	CASTDWTGTYEQYF	TGTGCCAGCACCGATTGGACAGGGACCTACGAGCAGTACTTC
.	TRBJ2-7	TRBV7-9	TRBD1	CASSLVGQAYEQYF	TGTGCCAGCAGCTTAGTGGGACAGGCCTACGAGCAGTACTTC
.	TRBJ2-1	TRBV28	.	CASSFLADQETQYF	.
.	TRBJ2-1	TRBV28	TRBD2	CASSTLAEWANEQFF	TGTGCCAGCAGTACCCTAGCGGAGTGGGCCAATGAGCAGTTCTTC
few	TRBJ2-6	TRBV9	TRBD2	CASSVLAGGIVSGANVLTF	TGTGCCAGCAGCGTACTAGCGGGAGGGATAGTCTCTGGGGCCAACGTCCTGACTTTC
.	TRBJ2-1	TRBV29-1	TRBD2	CSVEGSGGADDNEQFF	TGCAGCGTTGAAGGCAGCGGGGGGGCCGACGACAATGAGCAGTTCTTC
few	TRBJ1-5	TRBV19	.	CASSMEGREPQHF	TGTGCCAGTAGTATGGAGGGGCGGGAGCCCCAGCATTTT
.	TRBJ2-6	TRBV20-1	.	CSASRPGASGANVLTF	TGCAGTGCTAGTCGGCCAGGTGCCTCTGGGGCCAACGTCCTGACTTTC
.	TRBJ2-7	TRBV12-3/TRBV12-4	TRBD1	CASSLDSGGGEQYF	TGTGCCAGCAGTTTAGATTCAGGGGGCGGCGAGCAGTACTTC
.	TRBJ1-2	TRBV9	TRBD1	CASSGATGQGYGYTF	TGTGCCAGCAGCGGTGCTACGGGACAGGGTTATGGCTACACCTTC
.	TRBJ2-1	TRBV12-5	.	CASGFNDEQFF	TGTGCTAGTGGTTTCAATGATGAGCAGTTCTTC
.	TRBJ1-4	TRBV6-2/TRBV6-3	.	CASSYVGTAEKLFF	TGTGCCAGCAGTTATGTTGGGACGGCAGAAAAACTGTTTTTT
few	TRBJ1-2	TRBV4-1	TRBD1	CASTNRGQGYGYTF	TGCGCCAGCACAAACCGAGGACAGGGATATGGCTACACCTTC
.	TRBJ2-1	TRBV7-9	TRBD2	CASSRLADYNNEQFF	TGTGCCAGCAGCCGACTAGCGGATTACAACAATGAGCAGTTCTTC
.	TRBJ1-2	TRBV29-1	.	CSVEALGYGYTF	TGCAGCGTTGAAGCTCTCGGCTATGGCTACACCTTC
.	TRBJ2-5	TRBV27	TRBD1	CASSWTGNHQETQYF	TGTGCCAGCAGTTGGACAGGGAACCACCAAGAGACCCAGTACTTC
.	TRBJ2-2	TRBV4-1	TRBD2	CASRRGALAGDNSGELFF	TGCGCCAGCAGGAGAGGTGCCCTAGCGGGAGATAATAGCGGGGAGCTGTTTTTT
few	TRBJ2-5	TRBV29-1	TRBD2	CSVEGTVLAGNQETQYF	TGCAGCGTTGAGGGTACGGTCCTAGCGGGCAACCAAGAGACCCAGTACTTC
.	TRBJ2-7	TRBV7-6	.	CASSLRQGTEQYF	TGTGCCAGCAGTTTAAGGCAGGGCACCGAGCAGTACTTC
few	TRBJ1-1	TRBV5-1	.	CASSFEGPWAEAFF	TGCGCCAGCAGCTTCGAGGGGCCGTGGGCTGAAGCTTTCTTT
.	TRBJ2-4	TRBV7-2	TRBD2	CASSLGRGLAGVYNIQYF	TGTGCCAGCAGCTTAGGGAGAGGACTAGCGGGAGTGTATAACATTCAGTACTTC